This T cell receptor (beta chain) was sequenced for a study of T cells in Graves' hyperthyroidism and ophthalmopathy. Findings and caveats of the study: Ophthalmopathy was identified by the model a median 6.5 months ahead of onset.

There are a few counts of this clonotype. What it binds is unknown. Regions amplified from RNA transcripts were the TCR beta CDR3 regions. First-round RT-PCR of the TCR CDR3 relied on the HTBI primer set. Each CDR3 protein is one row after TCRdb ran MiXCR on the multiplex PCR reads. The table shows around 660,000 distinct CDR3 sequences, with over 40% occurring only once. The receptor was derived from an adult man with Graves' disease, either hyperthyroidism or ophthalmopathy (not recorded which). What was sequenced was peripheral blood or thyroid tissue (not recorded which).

CDR3 residues: CASSNYENTGELFF. The CDR3 DNA reads TGTGCCAGTAGTAACTACGAGAACACCGGGGAGCTGTTTTTT. The chain employs TRBV19 and TRBJ2-2; D is unclear. The germline CDR1 and CDR2 sequences are LNHDA and SQIVND (reference sequence). The V end was cut by 4 bases, the J end by 1 base, with 7 bases between. The CDR3 is made up of 14 amino acids.